What follows are 26 T cell receptor beta chains derived from one specimen sequenced in a study of cytomegalovirus exposure and HLA in healthy donors. The PCR made use of 60 Vbeta and 13 Jbeta primers. The method was immunoSEQ multiplex PCR; TCRdb's version includes in-frame clones alone and lacks a portion of them. Altogether about 160,000 clones are present, roughly 85% being singletons, with the ten largest covering around 0.97%. The specimen sequenced was PBMCs. The source of these receptors is a woman aged 45-65 years in good health and CMV-seropositive.

The V and J genes are TRBV5-1 and TRBJ2-2; the D gene is possibly TRBD1 (6 bases). Trimming cost V 4 bases and J 0 bases, with 13 bases left between them. The CDR3 length is 16 residues. Looked up from germline, CDR1 is SGHRS and CDR2 is YFSETQ. CDR3 sequence: CASSRSDRANTGELFF. Here the CDR3 DNA reads TGCGCCAGCAGCCGTTCGGACAGAGCGAACACCGGGGAGCTGTTTTTT.

The V and J genes are TRBV18 and TRBJ2-7; 11 bases match TRBD1. CDR1 KGHSH and CDR2 LQKENI come from the germline V gene. The ends lost 4 bases at V and 3 bases at J; junction bases unmatched: 2. The length of the CDR3 is 14 residues. The chain's CDR3 is CASSLGTGGYEQYF. The DNA of the CDR3 is TGTGCCAGCTCACTCGGGACAGGGGGCTACGAGCAGTACTTC.

This clone was found once. Here the CDR3 DNA reads TGTGCCAGCAGCCCAGGGACAGCCTTTAACTACGAGCAGTACTTC. Translated, it gives CASSPGTAFNYEQYF. The chain recombines TRBV5-6 with TRBJ2-5, with 7 bases identical to TRBD1. Near its end, the DNA agrees better with TRBJ2-7, so the J call may be wrong. Germline CDR1 is SGHDT and CDR2 is YYEEEE. This CDR3 has 15 amino acids.

The chain carries TRBV4-3 and TRBJ2-3; the match to TRBD2 covers 10 bases. CDR3 length: 18 amino acids. The germline V gene has CDR1 LGHNA and CDR2 YSLEER. V trimming: 0 bases; J trimming: 0 bases; junction bases outside the gene matches: 6. The CDR3 DNA reads TGCGCCAGCAGCCAAGATCGGGCTAGCGGGGGTAGCACAGATACGCAGTATTTT. Translation gives CASSQDRASGGSTDTQYF.

CDR3: CASRGGSSSYNEQFF. As DNA, the CDR3 is TGTGCCAGCAGAGGCGGGAGTAGCTCCTACAATGAGCAGTTCTTC. The chain recombines TRBV5-5 with TRBJ2-1, with 7 bases lining up with TRBD2. Trimming took 5 bases from V and 0 from J; bases not matched to a gene: 5. The CDR3 loop spans 15 amino acids. Germline V lookup: CDR1 SGHKS, CDR2 YYEKEE (reference sequence).

This clone was recorded a few times. The chain combines TRBV5-4 with TRBJ2-3; D ambiguous. V lost 6 bases and J lost 0, with 11 bases in between. Per germline, CDR1 SGHNT and CDR2 YYREEE (reference sequence). The CDR3 length is 14 residues. The CDR3 DNA is TGTGCCAGCACCGACTCATGGAGCACAGATACGCAGTATTTT. Translated: CASTDSWSTDTQYF.

The J gene is TRBJ1-5, the V gene TRBV2, with D unresolved. Germline V gene data show CDR1 as SNHLY and CDR2 as FYNNEI. The CDR3 has 13 amino acids. The V gene lost 6 bases and the J gene lost 3 bases, with 9 bases spanning the gap. As DNA, the CDR3 is TGTGCCAGCAGAAAGAGATACAATCAGCCCCAGCATTTT. Residues: CASRKRYNQPQHF.

The chain is built from TRBV10-3 and TRBJ2-5; TRBD2 agrees at 7 bases. This CDR3 is 16 amino acids long. Germline assignment: CDR1 ENHRY and CDR2 SYGVKD. Trimming at V came to 2 bases and at J to 0 bases, leaving 6 bases not matched to a gene. This chain's CDR3 is CAISETLATNQETQYF. In DNA, the CDR3 is TGTGCCATCAGTGAGACACTAGCGACTAACCAAGAGACCCAGTACTTC.

The chain recombines TRBV7-2 with TRBJ2-5, with TRBD2 matching over 9 bases. J was trimmed by 4 bases and V by 5 bases; bases with no gene match: 5. Germline V gene lookup returns CDR1 SGHTA and CDR2 FQGNSA. The CDR3 totals 14 residues. CDR3 loop: CASSISGRGETQYF. In nucleotides, the CDR3 is TGTGCCAGCAGCATTAGCGGGAGAGGAGAGACCCAGTACTTC.

This clone was counted only a few times. In DNA form, the CDR3 reads TGTGCCAGCAGTGAAGAGGGGGATACCTACAATGAGCAGTTCTTC. Translating gives CASSEEGDTYNEQFF. The V and J genes are TRBV25-1 and TRBJ2-1; D may be TRBD1 (6 bases). Germline V CDR1 and CDR2: MGHDK, SYGVNS. The CDR3 sequence is 15 residues long. V gave up 2 bases and J gave up 2 bases, with 10 bases separating them. Complete variable domain (other parts from reference TRBV25-1 and TRBJ2-1): EADIYQTPRYLVIGTGKKITLECSQTMGHDKMYWYQQDPGMELHLIHYSYGVNSTEKGDLSSESTVSRIRTEHFPLTLESARPSHTSQYLCASSEEGDTYNEQFFGPGTRLTVL.

The CDR3 coding sequence is TGCAGCGTTCGCCGGGAGAACTACGAGCAGTACTTC. Its translation: CSVRRENYEQYF. The J gene is TRBJ2-7, the V gene TRBV29-1; a possible D gene is TRBD2 (6 bases). The CDR3 runs 12 residues. Deletions cut 5 bases from V and 3 bases from J, with 11 bases between. From germline, CDR1 is SQVTM and CDR2 ANQGSEA.

The V and J genes are TRBV21-1 and TRBJ1-2. TRBV21-1 is reported as a pseudogene. The CDR3 is 12 amino acids. CDR3 DNA sequence: TGTGGGCAGACAGGCGGGAGCTATGGCTACACCTTC. It is translated as CGQTGGSYGYTF.

This clone is a singleton in its sample. The chain uses TRBV4-1 and TRBJ2-3; TRBD1 aligns across 10 bases. J gave up 4 bases and V 3 bases, and 7 bases lay outside the gene matches. CDR3 length: 16 amino acids. The germline V gene has CDR1 MGHRA and CDR2 YSYEKL. CDR3: CASSHYGTGVSDTQYF. The DNA of the CDR3 is TGCGCCAGCAGCCATTACGGGACAGGGGTCTCAGATACGCAGTATTTT.

The chain uses TRBV12-5 and TRBJ2-5; no reliable D call. The CDR3 consists of 12 residues. Germline loops: CDR1 LGHNT, CDR2 FRNRAP. V lost 6 bases to trimming and J lost 2 bases, with 7 bases between them. The CDR3 region is CASGLKQETQYF. DNA of the CDR3: TGTGCTAGTGGACTGAAACAAGAGACCCAGTACTTC.

As concerns this clone: An end of the junction differs from the germline gene, which may be a read error. J is TRBJ1-2 and V is TRBV7-7, with 9 nucleotides matching TRBD1. CDR3 length equals 14 residues. Germline V gene sequence: CDR1 SSHAT, CDR2 FNYEAQ (reference sequence). The CDR3 region is CASSLGTGKFGYTF. CDR3 in DNA: TGTGCTAGCAGCCTCGGGACAGGGAAGTTTGGCTACACCTTC.

This clone was seen a handful of times. The chain combines TRBV6-1 with TRBJ2-1; TRBD2 is a possible D gene (6 bases). Trimming pared 2 bases from V and 3 bases from J, leaving 14 bases between. CDR1 and CDR2 (germline): MNHNS, SASEGT. The CDR3 runs 16 residues. The chain's CDR3 is CASSEIGGRHYNEQFF. Here the CDR3 DNA reads TGTGCCAGCAGTGAAATCGGGGGTAGGCACTACAATGAGCAGTTCTTC.

This chain connects TRBV6-6 to TRBJ1-5; D uncertain. CDR3 length: 14 amino acids. Deletions cut 5 bases from V and 0 bases from J, with 8 bases between. The germline gives CDR1 MNHNY, CDR2 SVGAGI (reference sequence). The CDR3 nucleotides are TGTGCCAGCAGTGCACAGCTTAGCAATCAGCCCCAGCATTTT. Translated, it gives CASSAQLSNQPQHF.

The J gene is TRBJ2-5, the V gene TRBV29-1; TRBD2 matches 8 bases. Germline V gene data show CDR1 as SQVTM and CDR2 as ANQGSEA. J was trimmed by 5 bases and V by 3 bases; bases with no gene match: 8. The length of the CDR3 is 14 residues. CDR3 in DNA: TGCAGCGTTGATAGAGCGGGAGTGGGGGAGACCCAGTACTTC. Translation gives CSVDRAGVGETQYF.

This chain uses TRBV2 with TRBJ2-1; TRBD2 matches at 15 bases. Germline CDR1 SNHLY, CDR2 FYNNEI. The CDR3 sequence is 15 residues long. V was clipped by 7 bases and J by 9 bases; unmatched bases: 7. The CDR3 nucleotides are TGTGCCAGCACTTGGACTAGCGGGAGGGCTAGTGAGCAGTTCTTC. The encoded protein is CASTWTSGRASEQFF.

This chain connects TRBV5-6 to TRBJ2-6; tentative D call: TRBD2 (7 bases). The CDR3 has 17 residues. Germline V gene data show CDR1 as SGHDT and CDR2 as YYEEEE. Trimming pared 1 base from V and 0 bases from J, leaving 11 bases between. The CDR3 here is CASSLIGGASGANVLTF. In DNA form, the CDR3 reads TGTGCCAGCAGCTTGATAGGGGGGGCCTCTGGGGCCAACGTCCTGACTTTC.

This clone was detected a few times. The chain joins TRBV28 to TRBJ2-4; 8 nucleotides match TRBD1. CDR1 is MDHEN and CDR2 is SYDVKM in the germline V gene. The junction had 7 bases not matched to a gene; V was cut back by 6 bases and J by 3 bases. The CDR3 runs 15 residues. The DNA for the CDR3 is TGTGCCAGCAGCGCAGGGGGCCTTGGCAAAAACATTCAGTACTTC. This sequence encodes CASSAGGLGKNIQYF.

The rearrangement uses TRBV5-4 and TRBJ2-2; 9 bases agree with TRBD2. Trimming took 4 bases from V and 1 from J; bases not matched to a gene: 5. CDR1 is SGHNT, CDR2 YYREEE, per germline (reference sequence). The CDR3 consists of 16 residues. Here the CDR3 reads CASSPAGGRNTGELFF. CDR3 DNA: TGTGCCAGCAGCCCAGCGGGGGGCCGGAACACCGGGGAGCTGTTTTTT.

The chain is built from TRBV6-1 and TRBJ1-4; a weak D match, TRBD1 (5 bases). CDR1 is MNHNS and CDR2 is SASEGT in the germline V gene. V was shortened by 4 bases and J by 8 bases, with 11 bases between the two germline ends. The CDR3 is 13 residues long. This CDR3 reads CASSVGHREKLFF. The CDR3 coding sequence is TGTGCCAGCAGTGTCGGACACAGAGAAAAACTGTTTTTT.

The chain combines TRBV18 with TRBJ2-5; no reliable D call. This CDR3 has 14 amino acids. V was cut by 0 bases and J by 4 bases, with 9 bases left in between. From germline, CDR1 is KGHSH and CDR2 LQKENI. The CDR3 DNA sequence: TGTGCCAGCTCACCACCTTTAGATGGAGAGACCCAGTACTTC. It codes for CASSPPLDGETQYF.

The rearrangement uses TRBV4-3 and TRBJ1-6; D is ambiguous. Germline assignment: CDR1 LGHNA and CDR2 YSLEER. Trimming removed 6 bases from V and 0 bases from J, with 9 bases in between. The CDR3 extends over 15 amino acids. DNA for the CDR3: TGCGCCAGCAGTCCCCGGAGCTCCTATAATTCACCCCTCCACTTT. Translation: CASSPRSSYNSPLHF.

This chain links TRBV7-2 with TRBJ1-2; a possible D gene is TRBD1 (5 bases). There are 14 residues in the CDR3. With 4 bases removed from V and 0 bases from J, the gap between germline ends came to 9 bases. Germline V gene sequence: CDR1 SGHTA, CDR2 FQGNSA. The CDR3 spells CASSSWGPNYGYTF. DNA for the CDR3: TGTGCCAGCAGCTCGTGGGGCCCTAACTATGGCTACACCTTC.